A selection of T cell receptor beta chains follows, all from one sample in a study of blood T cell repertoires in COVID-19. Clones were read by immunoSEQ multiplex PCR, and TCRdb kept only the in-frame ones, dropping some. The table shows around 62,000 clones, with roughly 88% occurring only once. Sequenced input: peripheral blood. The receptors were gathered from a woman aged 55-69 years with COVID-19, enrolled during active disease. Each CDR3 is given with its conserved first and last residue. A D gene is named only where the DNA matches it firmly. Size values are once, few and many counts, or a class for expanded clones, and some rows have none.

NA	NA	TRBJ1-2	TRBV3-1/TRBV3-2	CASSQAGGYTF	TGTGCCAGCAGCCAAGCCGGTGGCTACACCTTC
NA	NA	TRBJ2-1	TRBV7-8	CASSLRAGQGYNEQFF	TGTGCCAGCAGCTTAAGGGCAGGGCAAGGCTACAATGAGCAGTTCTTC
NA	NA	TRBJ1-5	TRBV4-3	CASSQDRGQPQHF	TGCGCCAGCAGCCAAGATAGGGGTCAGCCCCAGCATTTT
NA	NA	TRBJ1-5	TRBV28	CASSLLGGNNQPQHF	TGTGCCAGCAGTTTATTGGGAGGGAACAATCAGCCCCAGCATTTT
NA	NA	TRBJ2-5	TRBV28	CASSRTPDGETQYF	TGTGCCAGCAGTCGGACTCCGGACGGGGAGACCCAGTACTTC
NA	once	TRBJ2-1	TRBV18	CASSPPIDNEQFF	TGTGCCAGCTCACCACCGATAGACAATGAGCAGTTCTTC
NA	NA	TRBJ2-7	TRBV27	CASSLRDTHSYEQYF	TGTGCCAGCAGTCTCCGGGACACGCACTCCTACGAGCAGTACTTC
TRBD1	NA	TRBJ1-5	TRBV10-3	CAISDTRQGNDQPQHF	TGTGCCATCAGTGACACTAGACAGGGGAACGATCAGCCCCAGCATTTT
NA	NA	TRBJ1-1	TRBV4-1	CASSPSSSPKIAFF	TGCGCCAGCAGCCCCTCTTCATCACCTAAGATCGCTTTCTTT
NA	NA	TRBJ1-6	TRBV27	CASSFYRDNPPLHF	TGTGCCAGCAGTTTCTACAGGGACAATCCACCCCTCCACTTT
TRBD2	NA	TRBJ2-3	TRBV24-1	CATSDLGREGTDTQYF	TGTGCCACCAGTGATTTGGGGCGGGAGGGCACAGATACGCAGTATTTT
NA	NA	TRBJ1-1	TRBV5-1	CASSLAGDEAFF	TGCGCCAGCAGCTTAGCGGGGGATGAAGCTTTCTTT
NA	NA	TRBJ2-5	TRBV9	CASSGRQFQETQYF	TGTGCCAGCAGCGGCCGACAGTTCCAAGAGACCCAGTACTTC
TRBD1	NA	TRBJ2-5	TRBV24-1	CATSVGGQGDLQETQYF	TGTGCCACCAGTGTTGGGGGACAGGGGGACCTTCAAGAGACCCAGTACTTC
TRBD1	NA	TRBJ1-2	TRBV19	CASRLRAGGYFYGYTF	TGTGCCAGTCGTCTCCGGGCAGGGGGTTATTTCTATGGCTACACCTTC
TRBD2	NA	TRBJ2-1	TRBV7-2	CASSSQRRLAGVRGLFF	TGTGCCAGCAGCTCTCAACGGCGACTAGCGGGGGTCCGGGGTCTGTTCTTC
NA	NA	TRBJ2-7	TRBV3-1/TRBV3-2	CASSQGPSSYEQYF	TGTGCCAGCAGCCAGGGCCCAAGCTCCTACGAGCAGTACTTC
NA	NA	TRBJ2-7	TRBV2	CASSDYQEQYF	TGTGCCAGCAGTGACTACCAAGAGCAGTACTTC
NA	NA	TRBJ1-6	TRBV7-9	CASSPWTSHRNSPLHF	TGTGCCAGCAGCCCATGGACTTCCCACCGCAATTCACCCCTCCACTTT
NA	NA	TRBJ1-2	TRBV7-9	CASSPGASYGYTF	TGTGCCAGCAGCCCAGGGGCCAGCTATGGCTACACCTTC
NA	NA	TRBJ1-1	TRBV9	CASSRLLSTEAFF	TGTGCCAGCAGCCGTCTATTATCCACTGAAGCTTTCTTT
TRBD1	NA	TRBJ2-6	TRBV11-2	CASYRGTLSGANVLTF	TGTGCCTCGTACAGGGGAACGCTCTCTGGGGCCAACGTCCTGACTTTC
NA	NA	TRBJ2-2	TRBV2	CASSGQGSAGELFF	TGTGCCAGCAGTGGGCAGGGTTCGGCCGGGGAGCTGTTTTTT
TRBD2	NA	TRBJ2-5	TRBV18	CASSPRTSGGKETQYF	TGTGCCAGCTCACCACGAACTAGCGGTGGTAAAGAGACCCAGTACTTC
TRBD2	NA	TRBJ2-1	TRBV7-9	CASTKSGSDEQFF	TGTGCCAGCACCAAAAGCGGGAGCGATGAGCAGTTCTTC
NA	NA	TRBJ1-4	TRBV5-4	CASSHSDVEKLFF	TGTGCCAGCAGCCACAGTGATGTTGAAAAACTGTTTTTT
TRBD2	few	TRBJ2-2	TRBV28	CASSLGLAGVLGTGELFF	TGTGCCAGCAGTCTCGGGTTGGCGGGAGTCCTTGGCACCGGGGAGCTGTTTTTT
NA	NA	TRBJ1-2	TRBV4-1	CASSQERGLVGYTF	TGCGCCAGCAGCCAAGAGCGGGGCTTGGTTGGCTACACCTTC
NA	NA	TRBJ1-4	TRBV7-6	CASSLALEGELFF	TGTGCCAGCAGCTTAGCGCTCGAGGGGGAACTGTTTTTT
TRBD2	NA	TRBJ2-1	TRBV6-1	CASSEEYTSGYNEQFF	TGTGCCAGCAGTGAAGAGTACACTAGCGGCTACAATGAGCAGTTCTTC
NA	NA	TRBJ1-2	TRBV21-1	CASSNHYSAQGHYGYTF	TGTGCCAGCAGCAATCATTACTCAGCACAGGGACACTATGGCTACACCTTC
NA	NA	TRBJ1-4	TRBV28	CASSSDTATNEKLFF	TGTGCCAGCAGTTCGGACACTGCAACTAATGAAAAACTGTTTTTT
TRBD1	NA	TRBJ2-6	TRBV7-9	CASGTGGGALGANVLTF	TGTGCCAGCGGCACAGGGGGCGGGGCTCTGGGGGCCAACGTCCTGACTTTC
NA	NA	TRBJ1-6	TRBV19	CASSIRSSYNSPLHF	TGTGCCAGTAGTATCCGGAGCTCCTATAATTCACCCCTCCACTTT
TRBD1	few	TRBJ1-5	TRBV19	CASRPTRGQGGRQPQHF	TGTGCCAGTAGACCAACCCGAGGACAGGGCGGGCGTCAGCCCCAGCATTTT
TRBD1	NA	TRBJ1-5	TRBV28	CASSFGTGTGGYSNQPQHF	TGTGCCAGCAGTTTTGGGACCGGGACAGGGGGCTATAGCAATCAGCCCCAGCATTTT
NA	NA	TRBJ2-1	TRBV10-3	CAISDTQGNEQFF	TGTGCCATCAGTGATACCCAGGGCAATGAGCAGTTCTTC
TRBD1	NA	TRBJ1-5	TRBV19	CASSPGGQGFQPQHF	TGTGCCAGTAGTCCAGGGGGACAGGGGTTTCAGCCCCAGCATTTT
NA	once	TRBJ1-5	TRBV5-6	CASSLEGVSRDDQPQHF	TGTGCCAGCAGCTTGGAGGGAGTTTCCCGAGACGATCAGCCCCAGCATTTT
NA	NA	TRBJ2-5	TRBV10-1	CASRDDGGETQYF	TGCGCCAGCAGAGACGACGGAGGAGAGACCCAGTACTTC
NA	NA	TRBJ1-2	TRBV7-8	CASSLVRPGNYGYTF	TGTGCCAGCAGCTTAGTAAGACCGGGGAACTATGGCTACACCTTC
TRBD1	NA	TRBJ1-1	TRBV30	CACTGGLFRSEAFF	TGTGCCTGTACAGGGGGCCTTTTTCGATCTGAAGCTTTCTTT
NA	NA	TRBJ1-6	TRBV4-3	CASSHVGRDSPLHF	TGCGCCAGCAGCCACGTGGGCAGGGATTCACCCCTCCACTTT
NA	few	TRBJ1-1	TRBV27	CASSRLTVNTEAFF	TGTGCCAGCAGCAGGTTGACAGTGAACACTGAAGCTTTCTTT
TRBD1	NA	TRBJ2-2	TRBV7-6	CASMEGQGGPGELFF	TGTGCCTCTATGGAGGGACAGGGAGGACCTGGGGAGCTGTTTTTT
TRBD2	few	TRBJ2-7	TRBV30	CAWSRGVSYEQYF	TGTGCCTGGAGTCGGGGGGTCTCCTACGAGCAGTACTTC
NA	NA	TRBJ1-1	TRBV29-1	CSADLGRGGTEAFF	TGCAGCGCTGACTTGGGCAGGGGTGGCACTGAAGCTTTCTTT
NA	NA	TRBJ2-4	TRBV7-8	CASSLDGLLPWYF	TGTGCCAGCAGCTTAGATGGACTGTTACCTTGGTACTTC
NA	NA	TRBJ2-2	TRBV5-1	CASSLAGPTGELFF	TGCGCCAGCAGCTTGGCAGGGCCCACCGGGGAGCTGTTTTTT
TRBD2	NA	TRBJ2-7	TRBV27	CASSSWREGYGEQYF	TGTGCCAGCAGTTCGTGGCGGGAGGGCTATGGCGAGCAGTACTTC
NA	NA	TRBJ1-5	TRBV19	CASSIHGGNQPQHF	TGTGCCAGTAGTATTCACGGGGGCAATCAGCCCCAGCATTTT
NA	NA	TRBJ1-1	TRBV28	CASSLFQGNPNTEAFF	TGTGCCAGCAGTTTGTTCCAGGGGAATCCGAACACTGAAGCTTTCTTT
NA	NA	TRBJ2-5	TRBV5-6	CASSPVYSKETQYF	TGTGCCAGCAGCCCGGTCTACTCGAAAGAGACCCAGTACTTC
NA	NA	TRBJ1-2	TRBV5-1	CASSSDHTGFYGYTF	TGCGCCAGCAGCTCTGATCACACAGGCTTCTATGGCTACACCTTC
NA	NA	TRBJ2-2	TRBV27	CASSFLTAQGELFF	TGTGCCAGCAGTTTCCTGACAGCCCAGGGGGAGCTGTTTTTT
NA	NA	TRBJ1-2	TRBV29-1	CSVGAGVYYGYTF	TGCAGCGTTGGGGCAGGGGTATACTATGGCTACACCTTC
TRBD2	NA	TRBJ2-3	TRBV5-1	CASSTGTSGRLTDTQYF	TGCGCCAGCAGCACCGGGACTAGCGGACGACTCACAGATACGCAGTATTTT
TRBD2	once	TRBJ2-3	TRBV6-4	CASSMAGGTDTQYF	TGTGCCAGCAGCATGGCGGGGGGCACAGATACGCAGTATTTT